The 8 T cell receptor beta chains below all came from one sample that was sequenced in a study of cytomegalovirus exposure and HLA in healthy donors. Vbeta (60) and Jbeta (13) primers were used in the PCR. TCRdb keeps only in-frame clones here, not all; method: immunoSEQ multiplex PCR. Seen here are some 130,000 clones, about 70% observed once, and the top ten hold under 2.5%. Source material: PBMCs. Receptor source: a woman aged 40 to 50 in good health and CMV-seronegative.

This clone has just one count. The rearrangement joins TRBV7-9 to TRBJ2-7, with no clear D. V was shortened by 3 bases and J by 2 bases, with 8 bases between the two germline ends. Per the germline V gene, CDR1 is SEHNR and CDR2 is FQNEAQ (reference sequence). This CDR3 has 13 amino acids. CDR3 nucleotides: TGTGCCAGCAGCTTCGGGTGGACCTACGAGCAGTACTTC. Residues: CASSFGWTYEQYF. Full variable domain (missing parts from reference TRBV7-9 and TRBJ2-7): DTGVSQNPRHKITKRGQNVTFRCDPISEHNRLYWYRQTLGQGPEFLTYFQNEAQLEKSRLLSDRFSAERPKGSFSTLEIQRTEQGDSAMYLCASSFGWTYEQYFGPGTRLTVT.

The rearrangement uses TRBV7-2 and TRBJ1-3; 7 bases fit TRBD1. The germline V gene has CDR1 SGHTA and CDR2 FQGNSA. The CDR3 contains 15 residues. The V and J ends lost 4 bases and 2 bases, in that order; junction bases with no gene match: 5. The CDR3 spells CASSSTGLAGNTIYF. The CDR3 nucleotides are TGTGCCAGCAGCTCGACAGGGTTGGCTGGAAACACCATATATTTT.

The chain employs TRBV5-4 and TRBJ2-1; 10 bases line up with TRBD1. V was pared by 4 bases and J by 6 bases, with 7 bases of the junction left unmatched. CDR1 and CDR2 from the germline V gene are SGHNT and YYREEE (reference sequence). The CDR3 runs to 15 residues. The CDR3 coding sequence is TGTGCCAGCAGCCTAAGACAGGGGGCTAGCAATGAGCAGTTCTTC. It yields the protein CASSLRQGASNEQFF.

The rearrangement links TRBV7-8 to TRBJ1-5; 7 nucleotides align to TRBD1. CDR3 size: 14 residues. CDR1 and CDR2 (germline): SGHVS, FQNEAQ. The trim removed 4 bases at V and 1 base at J, leaving 1 base unmatched. CDR3 amino acids: CASSSTGSNQPQHF. The CDR3 DNA reads TGTGCCAGCAGCTCGACAGGGAGCAATCAGCCCCAGCATTTT. Full variable domain (missing parts from reference TRBV7-8 and TRBJ1-5): GAGVSQSPRYKVAKRGQDVALRCDPISGHVSLFWYQQALGQGPEFLTYFQNEAQLDKSGLPSDRFFAERPEGSVSTLKIQRTQQEDSAVYLCASSSTGSNQPQHFGDGTRLSIL.

The CDR3 protein is CASSLDRARSYNSPLHF. For the CDR3, the DNA is TGTGCCAGCAGCTTGGACAGGGCGAGGTCCTATAATTCACCCCTCCACTTT. The J gene is TRBJ1-6, the V gene TRBV5-4; maybe TRBD1 (6 bases). Germline CDR1 and CDR2: SGHNT and YYREEE (reference sequence). The CDR3 length is 17 residues. V lost 0 bases to trimming and J lost 1 base, with 11 bases between them.

There are a few counts of this clone. The rearrangement links TRBV27 to TRBJ1-1, with 12 bases fitting TRBD1. The V and J ends lost 0 bases and 1 base, in that order; junction bases with no gene match: 3. Per the germline V gene, CDR1 is MNHEY and CDR2 is SMNVEV (reference sequence). CDR3 length: 17 amino acids. In DNA, the CDR3 is TGTGCCAGCAGTTTATCCCCGGGACAGGGGGCGAACACTGAAGCTTTCTTT. Residues: CASSLSPGQGANTEAFF.

This sequence joins TRBV2 and TRBJ1-4; tentative D call: TRBD1 (6 bases). CDR1 SNHLY and CDR2 FYNNEI come from the germline V gene. CDR3 length: 15 amino acids. The V and J ends lost 6 bases and 2 bases respectively, with 13 bases between them. The CDR3 reads CASRQQGSTNEKLFF. In DNA form, the CDR3 reads TGTGCCAGCAGACAACAGGGATCCACTAATGAAAAACTGTTTTTT.

V usage is TRBV15 and J usage is TRBJ1-1, with D unclear. Deletions cut 1 base from V and 6 bases from J, with 18 bases between. The CDR3 consists of 16 residues. Germline loops: CDR1 LNHNV, CDR2 YYDKDF (reference sequence). The CDR3 spells CATSRGRGGNSSEAFF. The CDR3 DNA reads TGTGCCACCAGCAGAGGTCGGGGAGGGAACTCCTCTGAAGCTTTCTTT.